Below are 32 T cell receptor beta chains sequenced from a single sample in a study of CD8 T cells in ankylosing spondylitis. Study-level findings and limits: Within ankylosing spondylitis blood, a TCR beta motif made up of under 10 highly homologous variants appeared to be characteristic.

TCRdb analysed the 5' RACE reads with MiXCR anew, one entry per CDR3 protein. Among over 600,000 distinct CDR3 sequences listed, under 20% were seen once. What these receptors recognize is not known. The specimen sequenced was blood, either unsorted or a sorted T cell fraction (not recorded which). These receptors originate from a male donor with ankylosing spondylitis.

This clonotype showed up just a few times. The chain is built from TRBV4-3 and TRBJ1-5; no reliable D call. The V end was cut by 6 bases, the J end by 5 bases, with 11 bases between. CDR1 and CDR2 from the germline V gene are LGHNA and YSLEER. The CDR3 spans 13 residues. CDR3: CASRPGFHQPQHF. CDR3 DNA sequence: TGCGCCAGCAGGCCTGGATTCCATCAGCCCCAGCATTTT.

The CDR3 region is CASSLKVAKRSNQPQHF. CDR3 sequence (DNA): TGCGCCAGCAGCTTGAAGGTCGCTAAGAGGTCCAATCAGCCCCAGCATTTT. The gene calls are TRBV5-1 and TRBJ1-5; D gene unclear. With 1 base removed from V and 3 bases from J, the gap between germline ends came to 17 bases. The CDR3 sequence is 17 residues long. Germline-derived CDR1 and CDR2 are SGHRS and YFSETQ.

This clonotype showed up many times. J is TRBJ2-5 and V is TRBV5-1, with TRBD2 as a possible D gene (6 bases). Germline CDR1 is SGHRS and CDR2 is YFSETQ. This CDR3 has 13 amino acids. V lost 2 bases, J lost 3 bases, and 8 bases lay in between. CDR3 DNA: TGCGCCAGCAGCTTTTGGGGGGAAGAGACCCAGTACTTC. Its translation is CASSFWGEETQYF.

The V call is TRBV20-1, the J call TRBJ2-2; the D is unclear. This CDR3 is 13 amino acids long. Germline CDR1 reads DFQATT; CDR2 reads SNEGSKA (reference sequence). Deletions cut 0 bases from V and 2 bases from J, with 4 bases between. CDR3 DNA: TGCAGTGCTAGAGAACTCAACACCGGGGAGCTGTTTTTT. Protein: CSARELNTGELFF.

About this clonotype: Mismatch with germline at one junction end may stem from a read error. V and J are TRBV12-5 and TRBJ1-1; D may be TRBD1 (6 bases). CDR1 is LGHNT and CDR2 is FRNRAP in the germline V gene. The CDR3 extends over 12 amino acids. The CDR3 DNA sequence: TGTGCTAGTGGTACAGGGAAAACTGAAGCCTTCTTT. Residues: CASGTGKTEAFF.

This clonotype was recorded at least ten times. The V and J genes are TRBV27 and TRBJ2-2; TRBD2 aligns across 9 bases. V gave up 3 bases and J gave up 7 bases; unmatched junction bases: 6. Germline lookup yields CDR1 MNHEY and CDR2 SMNVEV (reference sequence). The CDR3 is made up of 15 amino acids. CDR3: CASSFSSGGIGELFF. CDR3 sequence (DNA): TGTGCCAGCAGTTTTTCGAGCGGGGGGATCGGGGAGCTGTTTTTT.

The rearrangement links TRBV4-1 to TRBJ1-2; D is possibly TRBD1 (5 bases). The germline V gene encodes CDR1 MGHRA and CDR2 YSYEKL. This CDR3 has 16 residues. V was cut by 1 base and J by 0 bases, with 12 bases left in between. CDR3 bases: TGCGCCAGCAGCCAAGCAATGGGAGGGGCTAACTATGGCTACACCTTC. Its protein is CASSQAMGGANYGYTF.

The sample holds a few counts of this clonotype. CDR3 loop: CASSYMVQPARGALNTEAFF. CDR3 nucleotides: TGTGCCAGCAGCTATATGGTTCAGCCAGCACGAGGAGCTTTGAACACTGAAGCTTTCTTT. The chain links TRBV7-6 to TRBJ1-1; D is unclear. V lost 4 bases and J 0 bases, leaving 27 bases between the germline ends. This CDR3 has 20 residues. Germline lookup yields CDR1 SGHVS and CDR2 FNYEAQ.

This chain joins TRBV3-1 and TRBJ2-4, with TRBD2 matching 8 bases. CDR1 and CDR2 (germline): LGHDT, YNNKEL (reference sequence). The CDR3 is 18 residues long. Trimming removed 4 bases from V and 5 bases from J; junction bases left unmatched: 16. CDR3 bases: TGTGCCAGCAGCCTCAGGGGCATGGGGCGGGAGGCCCAAAACATTCAGTACTTC. The encoded protein is CASSLRGMGREAQNIQYF. The whole variable domain, remainder taken from reference TRBV3-1 and TRBJ2-4, is DTAVSQTPKYLVTQMGNDKSIKCEQNLGHDTMYWYKQDSKKFLKIMFSYNNKELIINETVPNRFSPKSPDKAHLNLHINSLELGDSAVYFCASSLRGMGREAQNIQYFGAGTRLSVL.

CDR3 residues: CASSLVSGGDYEQYF. The DNA for the CDR3 is TGTGCCAGCAGCTTGGTATCTGGGGGGGACTACGAGCAGTACTTC. The chain employs TRBV5-5 and TRBJ2-7; the match to TRBD2 covers 7 bases. Germline CDR1 reads SGHKS; CDR2 reads YYEKEE (reference sequence). J gave up 3 bases and V 0 bases, and 6 bases lay outside the gene matches. The CDR3 has 15 amino acids.

The chain is built from TRBV5-1 and TRBJ2-7; TRBD2 matches at 7 bases. Per the germline V gene, CDR1 is SGHRS and CDR2 is YFSETQ. V lost 3 bases, J lost 1 base, and 7 bases stayed unmatched. The CDR3 sequence is 15 residues long. The CDR3: CASSSLSSGSYEQYF. CDR3 bases: TGCGCCAGCAGCTCCCTCTCTAGCGGATCCTACGAGCAGTACTTC.

This clonotype turned up a few times. The CDR3 reads CASSRNRGTEAFF. In DNA form, the CDR3 reads TGTGCCAGCAGCCGGAATCGGGGCACTGAAGCTTTCTTT. The V gene is TRBV6-6, the J gene TRBJ1-1; D not certain. CDR3 size: 13 residues. V lost 6 bases and J 4 bases, leaving 12 bases between the germline ends. Per germline, CDR1 MNHNY and CDR2 SVGAGI (reference sequence).

This clonotype was detected a few times. The rearrangement joins TRBV2 to TRBJ2-3, with TRBD2 matching over 8 bases. CDR1 SNHLY and CDR2 FYNNEI come from the germline V gene. The V and J ends lost 8 bases and 0 bases, in that order; junction bases with no gene match: 1. The CDR3 runs 13 residues. This CDR3 reads CASRTSSTDTQYF. CDR3 DNA: TGTGCCAGCCGGACTAGCAGCACAGATACGCAGTATTTT.

This clonotype was detected a few times. The chain couples TRBV5-1 to TRBJ1-3; D is possibly TRBD1 (5 bases). The CDR3 sequence is 15 residues long. Looked up from germline, CDR1 is SGHRS and CDR2 is YFSETQ. Trimming cost V 4 bases and J 4 bases, with 15 bases left between them. The chain's CDR3 is CASSPLVGVGNTIYF. The CDR3 DNA follows: TGCGCCAGCAGCCCGCTGGTAGGGGTCGGAAACACCATATATTTT.

This clonotype showed up just a few times. For the CDR3, the DNA is TGCGCCAGCAGCTTGGGCCCGGGACAGGGGTTGGATACTGAAGCTTTCTTT. Translation gives CASSLGPGQGLDTEAFF. V usage is TRBV5-1 and J usage is TRBJ1-1; TRBD1 aligns across 10 bases. The trim removed 0 bases at V and 5 bases at J, leaving 10 bases unmatched. CDR3 size: 17 residues. Looked up from germline, CDR1 is SGHRS and CDR2 is YFSETQ.

V and J are TRBV6-5 and TRBJ1-1, with D tentatively TRBD1 (6 bases). Between the trimmed V and J ends, which lost 6 bases and 10 bases, there was a span of 12 bases. From germline, CDR1 is MNHEY and CDR2 SVGAGI. The CDR3 has 11 residues. CDR3 coding DNA: TGTGCCAGCAGCGAGGGGGGGCGAGCTTTCTTT. It specifies CASSEGGRAFF.

This clonotype has only a few counts. J is TRBJ2-2 and V is TRBV5-6; 8 nucleotides agree with TRBD2. This CDR3 is 16 amino acids long. Germline CDR1 is SGHDT and CDR2 is YYEEEE. Trimming at V came to 3 bases and at J to 7 bases, leaving 11 bases not matched to a gene. The CDR3 DNA sequence: TGTGCCAGCAGCTCCACAGCTTTCGGGAGGGTCGGGGAGCTGTTTTTT. Translation: CASSSTAFGRVGELFF. The whole variable domain, filled in from reference TRBV5-6 and TRBJ2-2, reads DAGVTQSPTHLIKTRGQQVTLRCSPKSGHDTVSWYQQALGQGPQFIFQYYEEEERQRGNFPDRFSGHQFPNYSSELNVNALLLGDSALYLCASSSTAFGRVGELFFGEGSRLTVL.

This clonotype was observed a few times. The chain has TRBV20-1 and TRBJ1-5; D may be TRBD1 (6 bases). CDR1 DFQATT and CDR2 SNEGSKA come from the germline V gene (reference sequence). V was clipped by 3 bases and J by 4 bases, with 10 bases between them. The CDR3 totals 13 residues. This CDR3 reads CSASTGFNQPQHF. CDR3 nucleotides: TGCAGTGCTAGTACAGGGTTTAATCAGCCCCAGCATTTT.

The chain recombines TRBV20-1 with TRBJ1-6, with D perhaps TRBD1 (6 bases). This CDR3 contains 13 residues. With 5 bases removed from V and 7 bases from J, the gap between germline ends came to 12 bases. Germline loops: CDR1 DFQATT, CDR2 SNEGSKA (reference sequence). CDR3 region: CSAVRDTNSPLHF. In DNA form, the CDR3 reads TGCAGTGCTGTAAGGGACACGAATTCACCCCTCCACTTT.

This rearrangement joins TRBV6-5 to TRBJ2-1, with TRBD2 matching over 7 bases. The CDR3 is 16 residues long. With V trimmed by 2 bases and J by 6 bases, 10 bases remained unmatched. The V gene's germline CDR1 is MNHEY and CDR2 SVGAGI. The CDR3 DNA sequence: TGTGCCAGCAGTTACGAGACGGGAGGAGGATCCAATGAGCAGTTCTTC. Amino acids: CASSYETGGGSNEQFF.

This clonotype came up a few times. The chain has TRBV12-3 or TRBV12-4 and TRBJ1-2; TRBD1 matches at 11 bases. J gave up 9 bases and V 3 bases, and 3 bases lay outside the gene matches. This CDR3 is built from 13 residues. The CDR3 spells CASSFGQGARYTF. As DNA, the CDR3 is TGTGCCAGCAGTTTCGGACAGGGGGCCCGCTACACCTTC.

This chain connects TRBV20-1 to TRBJ2-2, with 8 bases identical to TRBD1. Germline lookup yields CDR1 DFQATT and CDR2 SNEGSKA (reference sequence). The CDR3 has 18 amino acids. V dropped 0 bases and J dropped 0; count of bases not matched to a gene: 9. CDR3 DNA: TGCAGTGCTAGAGATAAAGGCTGGACAGGGCCGAACACCGGGGAGCTGTTTTTT. As protein: CSARDKGWTGPNTGELFF.

This clonotype appeared a few times. This chain joins TRBV12-3 or TRBV12-4 and TRBJ1-2, with a possible D match to TRBD1 (6 bases). V gave up 5 bases and J gave up 4 bases, with 17 bases separating them. The length of the CDR3 is 15 residues. DNA for the CDR3: TGTGCCAGCAGTCTCACGAAGCAGGGGATCTATGGCTACACCTTC. Translating gives CASSLTKQGIYGYTF.

The V call is TRBV20-1, the J call TRBJ2-3; D is uncertain. Trimming removed 6 bases from V and 6 bases from J, with 13 bases in between. This CDR3 is built from 12 residues. The germline V gene encodes CDR1 DFQATT and CDR2 SNEGSKA (reference sequence). The CDR3 region is CSASRLRDTQYF. CDR3 coding DNA: TGCAGTGCCAGCCGATTGCGGGATACGCAGTATTTT.

This clonotype has more than one count but fewer than ten. The CDR3 DNA sequence: TGTGCCAGCAGTTTGATATTAAGAGGGCTACAACAGGGAGATACGCAGTATTTT. Translation gives CASSLILRGLQQGDTQYF. The genes are TRBV12-3 or TRBV12-4 and TRBJ2-3; perhaps TRBD1 as D (6 bases). This CDR3 contains 18 residues. Deletions cut 3 bases from V and 5 bases from J, with 24 bases between.

CDR3 sequence (DNA): TGTGCCAGCAGCTTAGCGGGGGGGAAACAAGAGACCCAGTACTTC. Protein: CASSLAGGKQETQYF. The chain carries TRBV11-2 and TRBJ2-5, with TRBD2 identical over 8 bases. Germline-derived CDR1 and CDR2 are SGHAT and FQNNGV. The CDR3 runs to 15 residues. J lost 2 bases, V lost 1 base, and 3 bases had no gene match.

The chain uses TRBV28 and TRBJ1-1; no reliable D call. This CDR3 has 16 amino acids. V was shortened by 1 base and J by 0 bases, with 12 bases between the two germline ends. Per the germline V gene, CDR1 is MDHEN and CDR2 is SYDVKM. The DNA for the CDR3 is TGTGCCAGCAGTTTATTTAAGAAAGGTATGAACACTGAAGCTTTCTTT. This codes for CASSLFKKGMNTEAFF.

The V call is TRBV20-1, the J call TRBJ2-1; D is unresolved. Germline assignment: CDR1 DFQATT and CDR2 SNEGSKA (reference sequence). This CDR3 is built from 16 residues. Trimming cost V 6 bases and J 0 bases, with 18 bases left between them. The CDR3, as DNA: TGCAGTGCCTTAAGGCAGCCCCCCCACTCCTACAATGAGCAGTTCTTC. The encoded protein is CSALRQPPHSYNEQFF.

This clonotype was seen only a few times. The chain links TRBV20-1 to TRBJ2-1; 7 nucleotides align to TRBD1. V was clipped by 5 bases and J by 3 bases; unmatched bases: 13. The CDR3 runs 16 residues. CDR1 is DFQATT, CDR2 SNEGSKA, per germline (reference sequence). This CDR3 is CSAPILTGQNYNEQFF. CDR3 bases: TGCAGTGCTCCCATTCTCACGGGACAGAACTACAATGAGCAGTTCTTC.

Ten or more counts support this clonotype. V usage is TRBV4-1 and J usage is TRBJ2-3, with D hard to call. The CDR3 has 15 residues. Germline V gene sequence: CDR1 MGHRA, CDR2 YSYEKL. Trimming cost V 0 bases and J 4 bases, with 11 bases left between them. Here the CDR3 reads CASSQELAVADTQYF. The CDR3 coding sequence is TGCGCCAGCAGCCAAGAATTAGCCGTGGCAGATACGCAGTATTTT.

The CDR3 loop reads CASSEREGRDGYTF. The DNA for the CDR3 is TGTGCCAGCAGCGAAAGGGAAGGAAGAGATGGCTACACCTTC. The J gene is TRBJ1-2, the V gene TRBV11-2; no definite D call. Trimming stripped 5 bases from V and 6 bases from J, with 16 bases between. CDR1 is SGHAT and CDR2 is FQNNGV in the germline V gene. The CDR3 loop spans 14 amino acids.

V usage is TRBV20-1 and J usage is TRBJ2-7; 12 bases match TRBD2. The CDR3 runs 14 residues. V lost 6 bases and J lost 2; bases outside the gene matches: 5. Germline loops: CDR1 DFQATT, CDR2 SNEGSKA (reference sequence). The CDR3 DNA is TGCAGTGCAACCCGGACTAGCGGGACCTACGAGCAGTACTTC. Amino acids: CSATRTSGTYEQYF.